Sequencing of this T cell receptor (beta chain) was carried out in a study of a mutant IDH1 vaccine in newly diagnosed glioma. Trimming removed 2 bases from V and 5 bases from J, with 6 bases in between. Germline-derived CDR1 and CDR2 are GTSNPN and SVGIG (reference sequence). This CDR3 contains 11 residues. Profiled with immunoSEQ multiplex PCR; TCRdb holds only in-frame clones, not every one. The sample records around 64,000 clones, around 83% being singletons. As for time point: baseline, week 1 (first vaccination visit). Treatment of the sample: pre-vaccination baseline after standard-of-care therapy.

The sample consisted of peripheral blood mononuclear cells (PBMCs), taken from a glioma patient treated with radiotherapy, temozolomide or both. This chain connects TRBV30 to TRBJ2-5; D uncertain. The TCR comes from a woman younger than 30 with glioma. Some clones in this sample may be carry-over from other donors' samples. The CDR3 loop reads CAWSPKETQYF. CDR3 nucleotide sequence: TGTGCCTGGAGTCCAAAGGAGACCCAGTACTTC. Full variable domain (outside the CDR3, taken from reference TRBV30 and TRBJ2-5): SQTIHQWPATLVQPVGSPLSLECTVEGTSNPNLYWYRQAAGRGLQLLFYSVGIGQISSEVPQNLSASRPQDRQFILSSKKLLLSDSGFYLCAWSPKETQYFGPGTRLLVL.